Given below is one TCR beta chain in context. Only in-frame clones appear in the TCRdb table, and some are missing; sequencing was by immunoSEQ multiplex PCR. This table holds 300,000 to 350,000 clones, roughly 90% found once. These data are taken from a study of blood T cell repertoires in COVID-19. Participant-given clinical history determined each cohort assignment. The sequencing sample was made of PBMCs or T cells enriched from blood (not recorded which). This TCR was recovered from a woman aged 30 to 39 who had been exposed to COVID-19.

In nucleotides, the CDR3 is TGTGCCAGCAGTTTTTTGGCTGGCACAGATACGCAGTATTTT. It codes for CASSFLAGTDTQYF. The chain links TRBV27 to TRBJ2-3; D is undetermined. V was clipped by 3 bases and J by 1 base, with 8 bases between them. Germline loops: CDR1 MNHEY, CDR2 SMNVEV (reference sequence). This CDR3 is built from 14 residues.